This TCR beta chain was sequenced for a study of CD4 T cell repertoires in COVID-19. TCRdb keeps only in-frame clones here, not all; method: immunoSEQ multiplex PCR. The sample yields fewer than 650 clones, about 20% seen once. Broader study findings: Suggested intraclonal diversification: top SARS-CoV-2-reactive clonotypes appeared in two or three memory subsets.

CFSE-labeled cells were stimulated with autologous monocytes plus recombinant SARS-CoV-2 spike or nucleoprotein. Donors had recovered from mild-to-severe COVID-19. By frequency in the sample, this clone is medium-sized (0.01 to 0.1%). The antigen remains unidentified. The CDR3 extends over 17 amino acids. Trimming shortened V by 1 base and J by 1 base, and 14 bases separated the two germline ends. Germline V lookup: CDR1 MNHNS, CDR2 SASEGT. This TCR was recovered from a human donor who had COVID-19. The V gene is TRBV6-1, the J gene TRBJ2-1; no firm D call. The sample consisted of circulating follicular helper CD4+ T cells, cultured in vitro, taken after recovery from COVID-19. The CDR3 is CASSEGNRALSYNEQFF. CDR3 DNA: TGTGCCAGCAGTGAAGGTAATAGGGCCCTATCCTACAATGAGCAGTTCTTC.